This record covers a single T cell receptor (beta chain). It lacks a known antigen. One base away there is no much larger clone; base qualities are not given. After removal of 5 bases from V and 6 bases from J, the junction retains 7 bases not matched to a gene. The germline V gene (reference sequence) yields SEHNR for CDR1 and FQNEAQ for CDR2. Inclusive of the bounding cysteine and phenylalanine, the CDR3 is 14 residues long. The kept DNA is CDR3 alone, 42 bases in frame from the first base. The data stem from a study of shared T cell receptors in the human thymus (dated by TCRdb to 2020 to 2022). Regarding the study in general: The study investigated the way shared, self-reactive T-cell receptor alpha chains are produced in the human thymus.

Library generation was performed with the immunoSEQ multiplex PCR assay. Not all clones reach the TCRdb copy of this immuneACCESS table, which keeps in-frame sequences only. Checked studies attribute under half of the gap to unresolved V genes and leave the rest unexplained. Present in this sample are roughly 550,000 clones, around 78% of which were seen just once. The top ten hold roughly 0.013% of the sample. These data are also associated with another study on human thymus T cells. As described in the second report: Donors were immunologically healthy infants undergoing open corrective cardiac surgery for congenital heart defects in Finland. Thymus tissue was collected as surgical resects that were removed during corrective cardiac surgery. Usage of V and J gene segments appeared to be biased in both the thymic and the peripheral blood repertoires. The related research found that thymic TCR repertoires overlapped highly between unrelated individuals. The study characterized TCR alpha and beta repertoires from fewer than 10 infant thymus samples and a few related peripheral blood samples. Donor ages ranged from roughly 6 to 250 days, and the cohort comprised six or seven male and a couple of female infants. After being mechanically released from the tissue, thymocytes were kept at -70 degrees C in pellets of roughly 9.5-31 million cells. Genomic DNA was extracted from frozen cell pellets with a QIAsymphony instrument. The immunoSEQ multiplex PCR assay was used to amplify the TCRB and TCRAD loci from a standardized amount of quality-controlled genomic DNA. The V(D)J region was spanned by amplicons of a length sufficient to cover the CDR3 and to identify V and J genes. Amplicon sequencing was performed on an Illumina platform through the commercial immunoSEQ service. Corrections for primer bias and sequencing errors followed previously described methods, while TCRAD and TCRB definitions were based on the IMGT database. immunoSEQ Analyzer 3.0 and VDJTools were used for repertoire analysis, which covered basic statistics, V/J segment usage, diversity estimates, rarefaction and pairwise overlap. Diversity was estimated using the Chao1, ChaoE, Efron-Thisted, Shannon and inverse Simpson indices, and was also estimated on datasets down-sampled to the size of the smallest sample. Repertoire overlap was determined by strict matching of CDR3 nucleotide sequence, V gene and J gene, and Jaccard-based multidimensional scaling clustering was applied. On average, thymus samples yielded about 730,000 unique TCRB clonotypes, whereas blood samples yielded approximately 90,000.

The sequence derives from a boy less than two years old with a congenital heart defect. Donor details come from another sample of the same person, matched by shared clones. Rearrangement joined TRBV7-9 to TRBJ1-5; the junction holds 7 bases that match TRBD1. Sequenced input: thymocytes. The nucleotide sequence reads TGTGCCAGCAGCAAAGAGTCAGGGGGTCAGCCCCAGCATTTT. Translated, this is CASSKESGGQPQHF.